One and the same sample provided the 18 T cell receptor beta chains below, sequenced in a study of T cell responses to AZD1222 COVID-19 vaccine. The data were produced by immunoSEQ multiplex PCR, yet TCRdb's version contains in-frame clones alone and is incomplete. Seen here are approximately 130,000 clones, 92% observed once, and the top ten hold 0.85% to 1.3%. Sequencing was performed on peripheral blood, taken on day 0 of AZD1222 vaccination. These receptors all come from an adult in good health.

The CDR3 protein is CASSHQLAAKNIQYF. CDR3 nucleotide sequence: TGTGCCAGTAGTCACCAACTAGCGGCCAAAAACATTCAGTACTTC. This chain uses TRBV19 with TRBJ2-4; 7 bases fit TRBD2. Germline V gene lookup returns CDR1 LNHDA and CDR2 SQIVND (reference sequence). The junction had 5 bases not matched to a gene; V was cut back by 5 bases and J by 1 base. The CDR3 is 15 residues long.

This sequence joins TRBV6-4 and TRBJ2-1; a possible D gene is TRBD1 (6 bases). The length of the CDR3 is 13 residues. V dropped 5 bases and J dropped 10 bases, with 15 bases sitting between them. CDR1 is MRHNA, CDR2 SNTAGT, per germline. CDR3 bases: TGTGCCAGCAGTTCCCAGGACAGCTCCGAGCAGTTCTTC. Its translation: CASSSQDSSEQFF.

Written as DNA, the CDR3 is TGTGCCAGCAGCGTAGACGGTGGTCGACTGTTTTTT. It encodes CASSVDGGRLFF. The chain joins TRBV9 to TRBJ1-4, with no clear D. The V end lost 0 bases, the J end lost 13 bases, and 10 bases lay between the germline ends. Germline assignment: CDR1 SGDLS and CDR2 YYNGEE. The CDR3 is 12 residues long.

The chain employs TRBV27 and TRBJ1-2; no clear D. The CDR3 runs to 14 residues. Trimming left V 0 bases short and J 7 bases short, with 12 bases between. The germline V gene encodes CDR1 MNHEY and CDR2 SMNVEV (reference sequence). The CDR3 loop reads CASSLSYSLGGYTF. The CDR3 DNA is TGTGCCAGCAGTTTATCGTACAGCCTTGGTGGCTACACCTTC.

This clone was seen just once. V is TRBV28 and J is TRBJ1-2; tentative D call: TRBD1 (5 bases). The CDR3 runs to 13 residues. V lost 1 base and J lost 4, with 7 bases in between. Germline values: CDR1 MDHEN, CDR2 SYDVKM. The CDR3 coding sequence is TGTGCCAGCAGTTTATTGGGGCCCTATGGCTACACCTTC. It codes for CASSLLGPYGYTF.

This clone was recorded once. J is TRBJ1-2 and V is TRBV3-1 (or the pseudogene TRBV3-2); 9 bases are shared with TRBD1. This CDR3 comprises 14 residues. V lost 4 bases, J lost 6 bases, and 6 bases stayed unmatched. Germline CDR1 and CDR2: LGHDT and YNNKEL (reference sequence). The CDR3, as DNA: TGTGCCAGCAGCCGGACAGGGGCGCGGCATGGCTACACCTTC. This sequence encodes CASSRTGARHGYTF.

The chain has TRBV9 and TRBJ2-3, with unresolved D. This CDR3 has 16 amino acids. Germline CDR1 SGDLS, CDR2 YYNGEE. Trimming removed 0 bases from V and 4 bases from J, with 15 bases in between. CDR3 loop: CASSVGNVISSDTQYF. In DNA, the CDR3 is TGTGCCAGCAGCGTAGGGAACGTCATCTCGTCAGATACGCAGTATTTT.

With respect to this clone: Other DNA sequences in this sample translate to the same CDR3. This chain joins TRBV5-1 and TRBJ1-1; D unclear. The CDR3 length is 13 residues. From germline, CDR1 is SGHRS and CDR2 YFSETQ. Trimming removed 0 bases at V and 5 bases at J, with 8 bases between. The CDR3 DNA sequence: TGCGCCAGCAGCTTGGACAGAGGGACTGAAGCTTTCTTT. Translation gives CASSLDRGTEAFF.

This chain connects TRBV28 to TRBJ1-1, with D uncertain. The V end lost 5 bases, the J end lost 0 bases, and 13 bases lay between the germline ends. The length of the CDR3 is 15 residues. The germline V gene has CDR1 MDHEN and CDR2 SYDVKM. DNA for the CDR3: TGTGCCAGCAGTCCCCCCGCAGCTATGAACACTGAAGCTTTCTTT. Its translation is CASSPPAAMNTEAFF.

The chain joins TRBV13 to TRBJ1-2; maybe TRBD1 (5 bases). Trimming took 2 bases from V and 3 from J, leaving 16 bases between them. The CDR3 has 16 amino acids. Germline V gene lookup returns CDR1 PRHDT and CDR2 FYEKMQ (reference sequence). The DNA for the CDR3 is TGTGCCAGCAGCTTATCCGGGACCCCAAAGGACTATGGCTACACCTTC. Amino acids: CASSLSGTPKDYGYTF.

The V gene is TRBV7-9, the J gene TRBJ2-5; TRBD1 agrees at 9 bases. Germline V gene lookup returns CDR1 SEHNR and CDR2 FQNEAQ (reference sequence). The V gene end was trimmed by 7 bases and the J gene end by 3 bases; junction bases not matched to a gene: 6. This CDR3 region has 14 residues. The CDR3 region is CASTYWDREETQYF. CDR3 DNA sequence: TGTGCCAGCACCTACTGGGACAGGGAAGAGACCCAGTACTTC.

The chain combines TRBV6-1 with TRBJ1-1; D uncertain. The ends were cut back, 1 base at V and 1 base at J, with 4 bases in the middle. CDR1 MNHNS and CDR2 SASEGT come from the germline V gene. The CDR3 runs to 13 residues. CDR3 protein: CASSEGENTEAFF. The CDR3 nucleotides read TGTGCCAGCAGTGAAGGGGAGAACACTGAAGCTTTCTTT.

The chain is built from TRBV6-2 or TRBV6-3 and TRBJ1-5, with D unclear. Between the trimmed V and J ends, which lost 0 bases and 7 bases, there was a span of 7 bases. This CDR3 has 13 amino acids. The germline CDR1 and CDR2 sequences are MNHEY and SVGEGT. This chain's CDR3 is CASSYSVSQPQHF. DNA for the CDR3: TGTGCCAGCAGTTACTCCGTATCCCAGCCCCAGCATTTT.

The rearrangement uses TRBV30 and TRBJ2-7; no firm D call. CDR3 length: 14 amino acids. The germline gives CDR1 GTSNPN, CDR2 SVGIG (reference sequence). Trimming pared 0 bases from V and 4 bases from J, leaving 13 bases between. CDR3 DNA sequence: TGTGCCTGGAGTGTACTTGGCACCGCATACGAGCAGTACTTC. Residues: CAWSVLGTAYEQYF. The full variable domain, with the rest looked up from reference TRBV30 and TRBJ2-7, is SQTIHQWPATLVQPVGSPLSLECTVEGTSNPNLYWYRQAAGRGLQLLFYSVGIGQISSEVPQNLSASRPQDRQFILSSKKLLLSDSGFYLCAWSVLGTAYEQYFGPGTRLTVT.

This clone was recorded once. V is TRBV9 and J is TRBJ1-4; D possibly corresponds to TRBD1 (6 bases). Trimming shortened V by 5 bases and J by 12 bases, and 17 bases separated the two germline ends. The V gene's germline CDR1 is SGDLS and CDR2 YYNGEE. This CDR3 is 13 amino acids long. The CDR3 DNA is TGTGCCAGCAGGGGCACAGGGAAGAGGGAACTGTTTTTT. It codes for CASRGTGKRELFF.

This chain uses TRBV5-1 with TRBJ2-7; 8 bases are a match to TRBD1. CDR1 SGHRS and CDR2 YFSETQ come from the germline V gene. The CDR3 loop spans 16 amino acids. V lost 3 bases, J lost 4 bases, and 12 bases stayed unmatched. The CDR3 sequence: CASSSGQGSRSYEQYF. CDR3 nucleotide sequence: TGCGCCAGCAGCTCCGGACAGGGTTCGAGATCATACGAGCAGTACTTC. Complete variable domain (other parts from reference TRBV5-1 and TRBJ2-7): KAGVTQTPRYLIKTRGQQVTLSCSPISGHRSVSWYQQTPGQGLQFLFEYFSETQRNKGNFPGRFSGRQFSNSRSEMNVSTLELGDSALYLCASSSGQGSRSYEQYFGPGTRLTVT.

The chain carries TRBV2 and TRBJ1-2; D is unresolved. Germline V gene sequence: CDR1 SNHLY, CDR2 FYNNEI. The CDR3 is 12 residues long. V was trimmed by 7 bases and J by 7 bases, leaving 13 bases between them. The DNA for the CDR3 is TGTGCCAGCAATCTGGACGGACCTGGCTACACCTTC. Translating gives CASNLDGPGYTF.

CDR3 in amino acids: CASSYDGENYGYTF. CDR3 nucleotide sequence: TGTGCCAGCAGTTACGACGGAGAAAACTATGGCTACACCTTC. The chain joins TRBV6-5 to TRBJ1-2, with unresolved D. Germline CDR1 reads MNHEY; CDR2 reads SVGAGI. V was trimmed by 2 bases and J by 2 bases, leaving 9 bases between them. This CDR3 region has 14 residues.